One and the same sample provided the 6 T cell receptor beta chains below, sequenced in a study of patients and donors after allogeneic stem cell transplantation. TCRdb used MiXCR to reprocess the RT-PCR reads, holding one entry per CDR3 protein. Of about 960,000 distinct CDR3 sequences listed, roughly 18% are singletons. Sequencing input: blood, either unsorted or a sorted T cell fraction (not recorded which). The receptors come from a human donor who was either an allogeneic HSCT recipient or a stem cell or donor lymphocyte infusion donor (not recorded which). It is not recorded whose cells these are; they may come from a transplant donor.

V gene TRBV9 combines with J gene TRBJ2-5, with TRBD1 matching over 9 bases. The CDR3 totals 14 residues. With 0 bases clipped from V and 10 bases from J, the junction kept 7 bases outside the gene matches. The germline CDR1 and CDR2 sequences are SGDLS and YYNGEE. As DNA, the CDR3 is TGTGCCAGCAGCGTAGCTACGGGACAGGGCTACCAGTACTTC. The encoded protein is CASSVATGQGYQYF.

This rearrangement joins TRBV9 to TRBJ1-1; D unclear. Germline CDR1 reads SGDLS; CDR2 reads YYNGEE. The CDR3 extends over 14 amino acids. V shed 0 bases and J shed 4 bases, with 10 bases lying between them. CDR3 region: CASSVGSSVTEAFF. The CDR3 nucleotides read TGTGCCAGCAGCGTAGGGAGTTCGGTCACTGAAGCTTTCTTT.

This clonotype was seen only a few times. This chain links TRBV6-1 with TRBJ1-1; 9 bases align to TRBD1. The CDR3 runs to 12 residues. J gave up 6 bases and V 10 bases, and 6 bases lay outside the gene matches. Germline-derived CDR1 and CDR2 are MNHNS and SASEGT. The CDR3 nucleotides read TGTGCCACCCGGACAGGGGTACCTGAAGCTTTCTTT. Translation gives CATRTGVPEAFF.

This clonotype was observed at least ten times. The rearrangement joins TRBV12-3 or TRBV12-4 to TRBJ2-3, with a possible D match to TRBD2 (5 bases). CDR3 size: 13 residues. Trimming left V 3 bases short and J 4 bases short, with 8 bases between. CDR3 sequence: CASSLAGPDTQYF. The CDR3 coding sequence is TGTGCCAGCAGTTTGGCGGGCCCAGATACGCAGTATTTT.

There are a few counts of this clonotype. The V call is TRBV12-3 or TRBV12-4, the J call TRBJ2-1; no clear D. The CDR3 runs to 11 residues. V lost 8 bases, J lost 10 bases, and 12 bases lay in between. The DNA for the CDR3 is TGTGCCAGCCTTGGGGTCAGGGAGCAGTTCTTC. It codes for CASLGVREQFF.

The V call is TRBV10-3, the J call TRBJ2-7; 15 bases line up with TRBD2. V was pared by 3 bases and J by 1 base, with 10 bases of the junction left unmatched. There are 19 residues in the CDR3. CDR1 and CDR2 from the germline V gene are ENHRY and SYGVKD. CDR3 sequence: CAISDPGLAGGLLSYEQYF. The CDR3 bases are TGTGCCATCAGTGATCCGGGACTAGCGGGAGGCCTTCTATCCTACGAGCAGTACTTC.